A single sample gave rise to the 26 T cell receptor beta chains below, sequenced in a study of cytomegalovirus exposure and HLA in healthy donors. The PCR ran on 60 Vbeta and 13 Jbeta primers. The protocol was immunoSEQ multiplex PCR, while the TCRdb copy is restricted to in-frame clones and leaves out a portion. Counted here are tens of thousands of clones, around 72% occurring once; the ten biggest clones make up roughly 51%. Sequencing input: PBMCs. These receptors were taken from a man between 45 and 60 years old in good health and CMV-seropositive.

J is TRBJ1-2 and V is TRBV9; maybe TRBD1 (5 bases). This CDR3 is 14 amino acids long. Germline assignment: CDR1 SGDLS and CDR2 YYNGEE. V was shortened by 4 bases and J by 2 bases, with 12 bases between the two germline ends. In nucleotides, the CDR3 is TGTGCCAGCAGCCCACGGGGGGTCAACTATGGCTACACCTTC. The encoded protein is CASSPRGVNYGYTF.

The chain is built from TRBV6-1 and TRBJ2-3, with 7 bases aligning to TRBD2. The V segment lost 4 bases and the J segment 3 bases; nucleotides outside the gene matches: 10. This CDR3 has 16 amino acids. Germline CDR1 MNHNS, CDR2 SASEGT. The CDR3 sequence: CASSAQTSAQTDTQYF. The CDR3 bases are TGTGCCAGCAGTGCTCAAACTAGCGCACAAACAGATACGCAGTATTTT.

The chain uses TRBV7-3 and TRBJ2-1; TRBD2 agrees at 8 bases. The length of the CDR3 is 17 residues. Losses at the gene ends were 5 bases for V and 0 bases for J; bases not matched to a gene: 9. CDR1 is SGHTA and CDR2 is FQGTGA in the germline V gene. CDR3 loop: CASSPGASGSSYNEQFF. Here the CDR3 DNA reads TGTGCCAGCAGCCCAGGGGCGAGCGGGAGCTCCTACAATGAGCAGTTCTTC.

This clone was seen only a few times. This rearrangement joins TRBV7-9 to TRBJ2-3; 8 bases match TRBD2. This CDR3 region has 14 residues. With 5 bases clipped from V and 6 bases from J, the junction kept 7 bases outside the gene matches. Germline V gene data show CDR1 as SEHNR and CDR2 as FQNEAQ (reference sequence). CDR3 residues: CASSPGGVGDTQYF. CDR3 in DNA: TGTGCCAGCAGCCCGGGAGGGGTGGGTGATACGCAGTATTTT.

This clone has a handful of counts. The chain uses TRBV13 and TRBJ2-5; TRBD1 might be the D (6 bases). CDR3 length equals 18 residues. Trimming removed 5 bases from V and 2 bases from J, with 24 bases in between. Germline V gene sequence: CDR1 PRHDT, CDR2 FYEKMQ (reference sequence). The DNA for the CDR3 is TGTGCCAGCAGCCCCCTGGTTGATGGCCGGCAGGGGCAAGAGACCCAGTACTTC. Translated: CASSPLVDGRQGQETQYF.

The genes are TRBV5-6 and TRBJ2-7; 9 bases agree with TRBD1. Germline V gene sequence: CDR1 SGHDT, CDR2 YYEEEE. J lost 5 bases, V lost 0 bases, and 6 bases had no gene match. There are 15 residues in the CDR3. This chain's CDR3 is CASSLAGTGYHEQYF. In DNA, the CDR3 is TGTGCCAGCAGCTTGGCCGGGACAGGGTACCACGAGCAGTACTTC.

This sequence joins TRBV4-1 and TRBJ1-2; the match to TRBD1 covers 7 bases. The CDR3 has 16 amino acids. The V gene's germline CDR1 is MGHRA and CDR2 YSYEKL. Trimming took 0 bases from V and 4 from J; bases not matched to a gene: 8. The CDR3 nucleotides read TGCGCCAGCAGCCAAGAGGTGGCAGGGGGTATCTATGGCTACACCTTC. Its protein product is CASSQEVAGGIYGYTF.

The gene calls are TRBV11-2 and TRBJ2-5; TRBD2 agrees at 9 bases. J gave up 1 base and V 3 bases, and 6 bases lay outside the gene matches. The CDR3 is 16 residues long. The germline gives CDR1 SGHAT, CDR2 FQNNGV. The CDR3 spells CASSFIGGGAQETQYF. The CDR3 nucleotides read TGTGCCAGCAGCTTTATAGGCGGGGGGGCCCAAGAGACCCAGTACTTC.

This sequence joins TRBV14 and TRBJ2-3, with D possibly being TRBD1 (5 bases). V was pared by 0 bases and J by 6 bases, with 10 bases between. There are 14 residues in the CDR3. Germline lookup yields CDR1 SGHDN and CDR2 FVKESK. The CDR3 sequence: CASSQDQGSDTQYF. CDR3 DNA sequence: TGTGCCAGCAGCCAAGACCAGGGTTCGGATACGCAGTATTTT.

The V and J genes are TRBV29-1 and TRBJ2-7, with a weak D call TRBD1 (5 bases). The CDR3 is 13 amino acids. Trimming pared 0 bases from V and 3 bases from J, leaving 9 bases between. Looked up from germline, CDR1 is SQVTM and CDR2 is ANQGSEA. The CDR3 sequence is CSVEEIDSYEQYF. The CDR3 DNA follows: TGCAGCGTTGAAGAAATCGACAGCTACGAGCAGTACTTC.

The chain carries TRBV6-6 and TRBJ1-4, with 9 nucleotides matching TRBD1. The CDR3 consists of 15 residues. The germline CDR1 and CDR2 sequences are MNHNY and SVGAGI (reference sequence). J lost 7 bases, V lost 4 bases, and 7 bases had no gene match. CDR3 bases: TGTGCCAGCAGTTTCTACAGGGGGCAGGCTGAAAAACTGTTTTTT. It codes for CASSFYRGQAEKLFF.

The V call is TRBV6-5, the J call TRBJ2-7, with D perhaps matching TRBD2 (5 bases). This CDR3 contains 13 residues. The V gene lost 6 bases and the J gene lost 1 base, with 10 bases spanning the gap. The germline gives CDR1 MNHEY, CDR2 SVGAGI. This chain's CDR3 is CASRPGTSYEQYF. Written as DNA, the CDR3 is TGTGCCAGCAGACCGGGAACATCCTACGAGCAGTACTTC.

The chain employs TRBV2 and TRBJ2-7, with D possibly being TRBD2 (5 bases). Germline-derived CDR1 and CDR2 are SNHLY and FYNNEI. With 4 bases removed from V and 2 bases from J, the gap between germline ends came to 12 bases. The CDR3 is made up of 14 amino acids. The chain's CDR3 is CASSAVSATYEQYF. The CDR3 bases are TGTGCCAGCAGTGCGGTTAGCGCGACCTACGAGCAGTACTTC.

In regard to this clone: The likely explanation is a read error, given a far larger clone one base away. Other nucleotide sequences from this sample produce the same CDR3. The rearrangement joins TRBV4-3 to TRBJ2-1; D remains ambiguous. CDR1 LGHNA and CDR2 YSLEER come from the germline V gene. The CDR3 loop spans 17 amino acids. The DNA for the CDR3 is TGCGCCAGCATCCAAGATATGATCGTACTCATATACAATGAGCAGTTCTTC. Translated: CASIQDMIVLIYNEQFF.

This chain joins TRBV27 and TRBJ2-1, with TRBD2 as a possible D gene (6 bases). CDR3 size: 16 residues. CDR1 MNHEY and CDR2 SMNVEV come from the germline V gene (reference sequence). V lost 5 bases to trimming and J lost 3 bases, with 17 bases between them. The CDR3 nucleotides read TGTGCCAGCAGTCAGGAGCGGGCCCGTTACTACAATGAGCAGTTCTTC. Its translation: CASSQERARYYNEQFF.

This chain joins TRBV6-6 and TRBJ2-3, with 9 bases aligning to TRBD2. Germline CDR1 reads MNHNY; CDR2 reads SVGAGI (reference sequence). This CDR3 has 13 amino acids. V lost 11 bases, J lost 2 bases, and 5 bases stayed unmatched. As DNA, the CDR3 is TGTGCCGGAGGCGGGGGGGACACAGATACGCAGTATTTT. This translates into CAGGGGDTDTQYF.

V and J are TRBV30 and TRBJ1-4; no reliable D call. CDR1 is GTSNPN and CDR2 is SVGIG in the germline V gene (reference sequence). The CDR3 covers 13 residues. V shed 2 bases and J shed 3 bases, with 7 bases lying between them. The CDR3 nucleotides read TGTGCCTGGAGTATCAGGTCTAATGAAAAACTGTTTTTT. It translates to CAWSIRSNEKLFF.

Only one count was recorded for this clone. The chain combines TRBV7-2 with TRBJ2-5, with D unclear. V was pared by 5 bases and J by 4 bases, with 14 bases between. This CDR3 spans 14 amino acids. In germline, CDR1 is SGHTA, CDR2 FQGNSA. The CDR3 coding sequence is TGTGCCAGCAGCCTCGATGGCTTGGCAGAGACCCAGTACTTC. The encoded protein is CASSLDGLAETQYF.

This clone was counted only a few times. This chain uses TRBV28 with TRBJ2-7; 11 bases line up with TRBD2. Trimming cost V 8 bases and J 6 bases; bases outside gene matches: 9. The CDR3 loop spans 14 amino acids. Germline assignment: CDR1 MDHEN and CDR2 SYDVKM. The CDR3 loop reads CASATVSGRAEQYF. CDR3 nucleotide sequence: TGTGCCAGCGCCACCGTTAGCGGGAGGGCCGAGCAGTACTTC.

The chain combines TRBV7-2 with TRBJ1-2, with D uncertain. Trimming cost V 6 bases and J 2 bases, with 13 bases left between them. This CDR3 contains 14 residues. The germline V gene encodes CDR1 SGHTA and CDR2 FQGNSA. Here the CDR3 reads CASRRSGQNYGYTF. CDR3 DNA: TGTGCCAGCAGGAGATCAGGTCAGAACTATGGCTACACCTTC.

The gene calls are TRBV11-2 and TRBJ2-1, with 12 bases fitting TRBD2. The germline CDR1 and CDR2 sequences are SGHAT and FQNNGV. With 5 bases clipped from V and 3 bases from J, the junction kept 8 bases outside the gene matches. The CDR3 loop spans 17 amino acids. CDR3 sequence: CASSPWTSGANYNEQFF. CDR3 sequence (DNA): TGTGCCAGCAGCCCGTGGACTAGCGGGGCGAACTACAATGAGCAGTTCTTC.

This chain uses TRBV11-2 with TRBJ2-7; TRBD2 aligns across 8 bases. With V trimmed by 5 bases and J by 5 bases, 11 bases remained unmatched. Germline lookup yields CDR1 SGHAT and CDR2 FQNNGV. This CDR3 region has 15 residues. CDR3 coding DNA: TGTGCCAGCAGCCCCTCGAGCGGGAGAACAGACGAGCAGTACTTC. This encodes CASSPSSGRTDEQYF.

This rearrangement joins TRBV19 to TRBJ2-7; perhaps TRBD2 as D (7 bases). This CDR3 contains 14 residues. The V end was cut by 7 bases, the J end by 6 bases, with 19 bases between. Germline CDR1 LNHDA, CDR2 SQIVND (reference sequence). This chain's CDR3 is CASTSGSGGVEQYF. Here the CDR3 DNA reads TGTGCCAGTACCTCCGGGTCGGGGGGCGTCGAGCAGTACTTC. The full variable domain, with the rest looked up from reference TRBV19 and TRBJ2-7, is DGGITQSPKYLFRKEGQNVTLSCEQNLNHDAMYWYRQDPGQGLRLIYYSQIVNDFQKGDIAEGYSVSREKKESFPLTVTSAQKNPTAFYLCASTSGSGGVEQYFGPGTRLTVT.

This clone was seen a handful of times. The gene calls are TRBV29-1 and TRBJ1-5; TRBD1 might be the D (5 bases). This CDR3 spans 14 amino acids. The germline gives CDR1 SQVTM, CDR2 ANQGSEA. Trimming shortened V by 6 bases and J by 6 bases, and 18 bases separated the two germline ends. As DNA, the CDR3 is TGCAGCGTGTCCGGGGGGTCAGCGGGTCAGCCCCAGCATTTT. It yields the protein CSVSGGSAGQPQHF.

The J gene is TRBJ2-7, the V gene TRBV6-1; D not certain. The germline V gene has CDR1 MNHNS and CDR2 SASEGT. V lost 0 bases and J lost 2, with 11 bases in between. This CDR3 has 15 residues. CDR3 nucleotide sequence: TGTGCCAGCAGTGAAGCGAAAAACGGTCCCTACGAGCAGTACTTC. This codes for CASSEAKNGPYEQYF.

V gene TRBV6-6 combines with J gene TRBJ1-4; TRBD1 matches at 10 bases. Losses at the gene ends were 6 bases for V and 7 bases for J; bases not matched to a gene: 11. The CDR3 covers 16 residues. Germline V gives CDR1 MNHNY, CDR2 SVGAGI (reference sequence). The CDR3: CASSLAGQGKGEKLFF. The DNA for the CDR3 is TGTGCCAGCAGCCTCGCGGGACAGGGGAAAGGTGAAAAACTGTTTTTT.